Sequencing of this T cell receptor beta chain was carried out in a study of cytotoxic CD8 clonotypes in ibrutinib-treated CLL. As for the study in general: A median around 12 months of treatment, range 6 to 36, preceded the collection of response samples. Findings of the study overall: T-cell clonality at baseline went above that of age-matched healthy donors and rose and fell with circulating CD8+ T-cell counts. Sample timing was unmatched between remission and later-progressing patients; lymph nodes unstudied.

Generated by immunoSEQ multiplex PCR, the TCRdb table keeps only in-frame clones and is missing some. The data contain 250,000 to 350,000 clones, about 72% of them singletons. Frozen-stored PBMCs produced roughly 2 micrograms of genomic DNA for TCR beta libraries. This clone came up a few times. No antigen is known for it. CDR1 SGHTA and CDR2 FQGTGA come from the germline V gene. Trimming shortened V by 6 bases and J by 4 bases, and 9 bases separated the two germline ends. The CDR3 is 13 residues long. The sample was PBMCs, taken at disease progression, from a patient treated with ibrutinib. The chain carries TRBV7-3 and TRBJ2-2; tentatively, D is TRBD1 (5 bases). The clonotype originates from a human donor with chronic lymphocytic leukemia. As DNA, the CDR3 is TGTGCCAGCAGTGGACAAAGCACCGGGGAGCTGTTTTTT. Its protein product is CASSGQSTGELFF.